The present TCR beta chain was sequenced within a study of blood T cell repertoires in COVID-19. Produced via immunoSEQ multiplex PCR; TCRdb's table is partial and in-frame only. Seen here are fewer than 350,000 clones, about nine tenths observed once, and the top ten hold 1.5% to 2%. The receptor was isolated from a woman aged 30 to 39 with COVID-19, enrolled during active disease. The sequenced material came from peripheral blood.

The CDR3 sequence is CASSYTHSWANEKLFF. The DNA of the CDR3 is TGTGCCAGCAGTTACACACACAGTTGGGCTAATGAAAAACTGTTTTTT. The chain has TRBV6-5 and TRBJ1-4; D gene unclear. This CDR3 spans 16 amino acids. Germline V gene data show CDR1 as MNHEY and CDR2 as SVGAGI. Trimming removed 2 bases at V and 3 bases at J, with 13 bases between.